The 9 T cell receptor beta chains below all came from one sample that was sequenced in a study of human T cells and chemical hapten exposure. Using its own MiXCR run on the RACE reads, TCRdb lists one record per CDR3 protein. Seen here are over 300,000 distinct CDR3 sequences, approximately 5.1% observed once, and the top ten hold around 2.6%. Specified time point: pre-sensitization, week 0. Treatment here: therapeutic diphenylcyclopropenone sensitization with weekly scalp DPC. The source material was whole blood, sampled in connection with sensitization to the hapten diphenylcyclopropenone (DPC). The receptors originated from a woman aged 50 to 65 with alopecia areata. Some clones in this sample may be carry-over from other donors' samples.

This chain links TRBV29-1 with TRBJ1-1; 7 bases are shared with TRBD1. V shed 4 bases and J 5 bases; nucleotides not matched to a gene: 4. Per the germline V gene, CDR1 is SQVTM and CDR2 is ANQGSEA. The CDR3 has 12 amino acids. The CDR3 sequence: CSVGKGATEAFF. DNA for the CDR3: TGCAGCGTTGGAAAGGGGGCTACTGAAGCTTTCTTT.

This clonotype was detected many times. The chain has TRBV29-1 and TRBJ2-1, with unresolved D. The V and J ends lost 5 bases and 0 bases respectively, with 14 bases between them. Germline V gene lookup returns CDR1 SQVTM and CDR2 ANQGSEA. CDR3 length: 15 amino acids. CDR3 region: CSVLETASSYNEQFF. CDR3 DNA sequence: TGCAGCGTTTTGGAAACAGCTAGCTCCTACAATGAGCAGTTCTTC.

This clonotype was seen a few times. The chain carries TRBV11-3 and TRBJ2-4, with D perhaps TRBD2 (5 bases). V was clipped by 2 bases and J by 1 base, with 12 bases between them. Germline CDR1 reads SGHNT; CDR2 reads YENEEA. The length of the CDR3 is 16 residues. The DNA of the CDR3 is TGTGCCAGCAGCTTATGCCCGGGCGGGGCCAAAAACATTCAGTACTTC. This gives the protein CASSLCPGGAKNIQYF.

This clonotype was seen a few times. The J gene is TRBJ2-1, the V gene TRBV7-8, with D perhaps matching TRBD2 (7 bases). The germline V gene encodes CDR1 SGHVS and CDR2 FQNEAQ. The CDR3 is 15 amino acids. V dropped 1 base and J dropped 4 bases, with 11 bases sitting between them. CDR3 loop: CASSLGGGAYNEQFF. The CDR3 nucleotides are TGTGCCAGCAGCTTAGGCGGGGGCGCGTACAATGAGCAGTTCTTC.

There are many counts of this clonotype. Germline and junction disagree at one end, which may indicate a read error. The rearrangement joins TRBV7-2 to TRBJ1-1, with 8 bases matching TRBD1. Per the germline V gene, CDR1 is SGHTA and CDR2 is FQGNSA. The CDR3 is 13 amino acids. CDR3 in DNA: TGCGCCAGCAGCTTGACAGGGGAGACTGAAGCTTTCTTT. Its protein is CASSLTGETEAFF.

This clonotype was counted between two and nine times. J is TRBJ2-2 and V is TRBV10-3; 11 nucleotides align to TRBD2. The junction had 6 bases not matched to a gene; V was cut back by 6 bases and J by 3 bases. Germline V gene sequence: CDR1 ENHRY, CDR2 SYGVKD. The CDR3 has 16 amino acids. The CDR3 sequence: CAIRGTSGRDTGELFF. CDR3 nucleotide sequence: TGTGCCATCAGGGGGACTAGCGGAAGAGACACCGGGGAGCTGTTTTTT.

This clonotype has at least ten counts. The chain couples TRBV12-5 to TRBJ2-3; 8 nucleotides agree with TRBD1. The J segment lost 3 bases and the V segment lost 4 bases, leaving 6 bases of the junction unmatched. Germline-derived CDR1 and CDR2 are LGHNT and FRNRAP. This CDR3 region has 15 residues. For the CDR3, the DNA is TGTGCTAGTGGTTCACGACAGGGGTTAACAGATACGCAGTATTTT. This gives the protein CASGSRQGLTDTQYF.

The table lists this clonotype with many counts. This chain uses TRBV4-3 with TRBJ2-3, with TRBD2 as a possible D gene (6 bases). The CDR3 is 14 amino acids. Germline V gene sequence: CDR1 LGHNA, CDR2 YSLEER. Trimming pared 3 bases from V and 4 bases from J, leaving 11 bases between. The CDR3 protein is CASSQGDFPDTQYF. The CDR3, as DNA: TGCGCCAGCAGCCAGGGGGACTTCCCAGATACGCAGTATTTT.

The sample holds many counts of this clonotype. The chain uses TRBV18 and TRBJ1-5; D gene ambiguous. The germline V gene has CDR1 KGHSH and CDR2 LQKENI. V lost 2 bases and J 2 bases, leaving 7 bases between the germline ends. The CDR3 is made up of 14 amino acids. The CDR3 protein is CASSPGLGNQPQHF. Written as DNA, the CDR3 is TGTGCCAGCTCACCAGGGTTAGGCAATCAGCCCCAGCATTTT.